The 24 T cell receptor beta chains listed next were all sequenced from one sample in a study of OX40 agonist ivuxolimab in advanced cancers. The data were produced by immunoSEQ multiplex PCR, yet TCRdb's version contains in-frame clones alone and is incomplete. The table lists around 60,000 clones, under 95% of them singletons, with about 13% in the top ten. Specimen: CD4+ or CD8+ T cells sorted from blood, collected in a trial of the OX40 agonist ivuxolimab. The source is an adult with an advanced solid tumor such as melanoma, head and neck, liver or kidney cancer.

The chain is built from TRBV7-6 and TRBJ2-7; D call uncertain. CDR3 length: 13 amino acids. Germline V gene sequence: CDR1 SGHVS, CDR2 FNYEAQ. V lost 1 base to trimming and J lost 3 bases, with 7 bases between them. CDR3 sequence reads: CASSLGPDYEQYF. The CDR3 bases are TGTGCCAGCAGCTTAGGGCCGGACTACGAGCAGTACTTC.

The V gene is TRBV15, the J gene TRBJ1-5; no definite D call. This CDR3 has 12 amino acids. CDR1 and CDR2 from the germline V gene are LNHNV and YYDKDF (reference sequence). V lost 4 bases to trimming and J lost 9 bases, with 10 bases between them. CDR3 in DNA: TGTGCCACCAGCATAGACTTCGGGCCCCAGCATTTT. As protein: CATSIDFGPQHF.

The rearrangement uses TRBV5-1 and TRBJ2-1; 7 bases match TRBD2. The trim removed 4 bases at V and 1 base at J, leaving 5 bases unmatched. The germline CDR1 and CDR2 sequences are SGHRS and YFSETQ. The CDR3 contains 15 residues. The CDR3 coding sequence is TGCGCCAGCAGCCAAAGCGGGGTATCCTACAATGAGCAGTTCTTC. This translates into CASSQSGVSYNEQFF.

The chain uses TRBV5-1 and TRBJ2-1; 9 bases match TRBD2. The CDR3 contains 17 residues. The V segment lost 0 bases and the J segment 0 bases; nucleotides outside the gene matches: 4. Looked up from germline, CDR1 is SGHRS and CDR2 is YFSETQ. CDR3 loop: CASSLETSGSSYNEQFF. CDR3 nucleotides: TGCGCCAGCAGCTTGGAGACTAGCGGAAGCTCCTACAATGAGCAGTTCTTC.

The V gene is TRBV2, the J gene TRBJ2-7; D perhaps matches TRBD2 (7 bases). V lost 7 bases and J lost 3, with 19 bases in between. Germline CDR1 reads SNHLY; CDR2 reads FYNNEI. This CDR3 contains 15 residues. CDR3 region: CASILFSGGSYEQYF. As DNA, the CDR3 is TGTGCCAGCATACTATTTTCGGGGGGCAGCTACGAGCAGTACTTC.

The V and J genes are TRBV9 and TRBJ2-5; 14 bases fit TRBD2. The CDR3 length is 18 residues. Trimming took 3 bases from V and 6 from J; bases not matched to a gene: 13. Germline lookup yields CDR1 SGDLS and CDR2 YYNGEE. The CDR3 sequence: CASSARGLAGGNGKTQYF. CDR3 in DNA: TGTGCCAGCAGCGCCCGTGGACTAGCGGGAGGTAATGGAAAGACCCAGTACTTC.

The chain combines TRBV5-8 with TRBJ2-7, with TRBD2 as a possible D gene (5 bases). The CDR3 covers 12 residues. V shed 3 bases and J shed 3 bases, with 7 bases lying between them. CDR1 SGHTS and CDR2 YDEGEE come from the germline V gene. CDR3 residues: CASSWGDYEQYF. The CDR3 region has the DNA TGTGCCAGCAGCTGGGGAGACTACGAGCAGTACTTC.

This clone occurred a few times. The V and J genes are TRBV6-1 and TRBJ1-3, with a tentative D call TRBD1 (5 bases). The germline gives CDR1 MNHNS, CDR2 SASEGT. V dropped 2 bases and J dropped 3 bases, with 11 bases sitting between them. The CDR3 has 15 amino acids. CDR3 residues: CASSEPARVGNTIYF. The CDR3 DNA is TGTGCCAGCAGTGAACCAGCCAGGGTTGGAAACACCATATATTTT.

The rearrangement links TRBV6-5 to TRBJ2-7; TRBD1 agrees at 7 bases. This CDR3 region has 14 residues. CDR1 and CDR2 (germline): MNHEY, SVGAGI. The ends lost 0 bases at V and 3 bases at J; junction bases unmatched: 2. CDR3 amino acids: CASSYSGGGYEQYF. The CDR3 nucleotides read TGTGCCAGCAGTTACTCAGGGGGCGGCTACGAGCAGTACTTC.

V gene TRBV5-5 combines with J gene TRBJ1-4, with a weak D call TRBD1 (5 bases). The V gene's germline CDR1 is SGHKS and CDR2 YYEKEE (reference sequence). V lost 2 bases and J 2 bases, leaving 10 bases between the germline ends. The CDR3 totals 15 residues. This CDR3 reads CASSFGRDTNEKLFF. DNA of the CDR3: TGTGCCAGCAGCTTCGGCAGGGACACTAATGAAAAACTGTTTTTT.

The rearrangement joins TRBV6-5 to TRBJ2-7; 8 bases line up with TRBD1. Germline V gene sequence: CDR1 MNHEY, CDR2 SVGAGI. V trimming: 5 bases; J trimming: 4 bases; junction bases outside the gene matches: 4. The CDR3 contains 13 residues. This chain's CDR3 is CASSSRTGYEQYF. CDR3 DNA: TGTGCCAGCAGTAGCAGGACAGGGTACGAGCAGTACTTC.

The genes are TRBV9 and TRBJ2-5, with D possibly TRBD2 on 5 matching bases. The V gene lost 0 bases and the J gene lost 5 bases, with 11 bases spanning the gap. In germline, CDR1 is SGDLS, CDR2 YYNGEE. The CDR3 sequence is 14 residues long. The CDR3 protein is CASSVGVGKETQYF. CDR3 DNA sequence: TGTGCCAGCAGCGTAGGGGTCGGGAAGGAGACCCAGTACTTC. Complete variable domain (other parts from reference TRBV9 and TRBJ2-5): DSGVTQTPKHLITATGQRVTLRCSPRSGDLSVYWYQQSLDQGLQFLIQYYNGEERAKGNILERFSAQQFPDLHSELNLSSLELGDSALYFCASSVGVGKETQYFGPGTRLLVL.

This chain joins TRBV27 and TRBJ2-7, with 14 bases lining up with TRBD2. CDR3 size: 19 residues. Germline V lookup: CDR1 MNHEY, CDR2 SMNVEV (reference sequence). V gave up 1 base and J gave up 2 bases; unmatched junction bases: 10. CDR3 nucleotides: TGTGCCAGCAGTTTATACGGACAGGGACTAGCGGGAGAGACCTACGAGCAGTACTTC. Its protein is CASSLYGQGLAGETYEQYF.

V and J are TRBV7-8 and TRBJ2-5; 9 positions match TRBD2. After removal of 4 bases from V and 4 bases from J, the junction contained 4 bases not matched to a gene. Germline values: CDR1 SGHVS, CDR2 FQNEAQ. The CDR3 extends over 14 amino acids. The CDR3 reads CASSSLAGLETQYF. The CDR3, as DNA: TGTGCCAGCAGCTCTCTAGCGGGATTAGAGACCCAGTACTTC.

The gene calls are TRBV7-8 and TRBJ1-5; D remains unclear. The germline V gene encodes CDR1 SGHVS and CDR2 FQNEAQ. Trimming left V 5 bases short and J 2 bases short, with 13 bases between. The CDR3 sequence is 15 residues long. The CDR3 here is CASSPRGGGNQPQHF. DNA for the CDR3: TGTGCCAGCAGCCCCCGCGGCGGGGGCAATCAGCCCCAGCATTTT.

The V gene is TRBV2, the J gene TRBJ2-5; 10 bases are shared with TRBD1. Germline V lookup: CDR1 SNHLY, CDR2 FYNNEI. After removal of 7 bases from V and 5 bases from J, the junction contained 13 bases not matched to a gene. The CDR3 totals 16 residues. The CDR3 DNA sequence: TGTGCCAGCAAACCCGCCGGGACAGGGGATTTGGAGACCCAGTACTTC. It codes for CASKPAGTGDLETQYF.

The V gene is TRBV7-9, the J gene TRBJ2-5, with 13 bases identical to TRBD2. Germline CDR1 is SEHNR and CDR2 is FQNEAQ (reference sequence). This CDR3 comprises 15 residues. The V segment lost 5 bases and the J segment 11 bases; nucleotides outside the gene matches: 11. CDR3 nucleotides: TGTGCCAGCAGCCTATGGACTAGCGGGAGTGGGGAGCAGTACTTC. Translating gives CASSLWTSGSGEQYF.

This chain joins TRBV7-2 and TRBJ1-1; the D gene is possibly TRBD1 (5 bases). The V and J ends lost 1 base and 3 bases respectively, with 12 bases between them. This CDR3 contains 15 residues. Germline V gene lookup returns CDR1 SGHTA and CDR2 FQGNSA. CDR3: CASSLGSGGHTEAFF. The CDR3 region has the DNA TGTGCCAGCAGCTTAGGGTCGGGGGGACACACTGAAGCTTTCTTT.

This chain connects TRBV5-1 to TRBJ2-5, with D perhaps given as TRBD1 or TRBD2 (5 bases each). This CDR3 spans 15 amino acids. V dropped 7 bases and J dropped 4 bases, with 20 bases sitting between them. Per germline, CDR1 SGHRS and CDR2 YFSETQ. The CDR3 is CASGPLRGSRETQYF. CDR3 nucleotide sequence: TGCGCCAGCGGCCCCTTGAGGGGTTCACGAGAGACCCAGTACTTC.

This clone was found once. This sequence joins TRBV6-5 and TRBJ2-1, with D perhaps TRBD2 (6 bases). The V end lost 7 bases, the J end lost 7 bases, and 11 bases lay between the germline ends. This CDR3 is 12 amino acids long. The germline CDR1 and CDR2 sequences are MNHEY and SVGAGI. The CDR3 sequence: CASTTSRNEQFF. CDR3 DNA: TGTGCCAGCACCACTAGCAGAAATGAGCAGTTCTTC.

The chain joins TRBV7-6 to TRBJ1-5; TRBD1 might be the D (5 bases). The ends were cut back, 6 bases at V and 4 bases at J, with 13 bases in the middle. The CDR3 runs to 14 residues. Germline V CDR1 and CDR2: SGHVS, FNYEAQ. The CDR3 here is CASSPKGLNQPQHF. CDR3 nucleotide sequence: TGTGCCAGCAGTCCTAAGGGGCTGAATCAGCCCCAGCATTTT.

The chain uses TRBV6-5 and TRBJ2-5; maybe TRBD2 (5 bases). V was shortened by 5 bases and J by 5 bases, with 15 bases between the two germline ends. There are 14 residues in the CDR3. Germline V gives CDR1 MNHEY, CDR2 SVGAGI. CDR3 region: CASSNFYGEETQYF. The CDR3 bases are TGTGCCAGCAGTAATTTTTACGGGGAGGAGACCCAGTACTTC.

The J gene is TRBJ2-5, the V gene TRBV7-3, with D unclear. The V end lost 5 bases, the J end lost 5 bases, and 15 bases lay between the germline ends. Looked up from germline, CDR1 is SGHTA and CDR2 is FQGTGA. The CDR3 is 14 amino acids. The CDR3 loop reads CASSPSGVSETQYF. In DNA, the CDR3 is TGTGCCAGCAGCCCAAGTGGGGTCTCGGAGACCCAGTACTTC.

The chain combines TRBV27 with TRBJ1-1; the D gene is possibly TRBD1 (5 bases). V lost 1 base and J 5 bases, leaving 11 bases between the germline ends. Germline V lookup: CDR1 MNHEY, CDR2 SMNVEV (reference sequence). The CDR3 is 14 residues long. The CDR3 DNA reads as TGTGCCAGCAGTTTATATGGGGGGGAAACTGAAGCTTTCTTT. Translation: CASSLYGGETEAFF.